The T cell receptor (beta chain) described here comes from a study of cytomegalovirus exposure and HLA in healthy donors. Germline V gives CDR1 MNHEY, CDR2 SVGAGI. The CDR3 has 15 residues. Trimming removed 0 bases at V and 7 bases at J, with 15 bases between. PCR employed 60 Vbeta and 13 Jbeta primers. As originally analysed: Counted up in a later analysis, unique TCR beta chains came to approximately 83 million, with about 10 million shared. TCRdb's copy holds only in-frame clones and misses some; the assay was immunoSEQ multiplex PCR. V and J calls and clone size are those listed in that table; D and trimming were worked out from the DNA. The sample records roughly 200,000 clones, 82% being singletons.

This chain uses TRBV6-5 with TRBJ2-5, with a possible D match to TRBD2 (5 bases). Material: PBMCs. The sequence came from a middle-aged woman in good health and CMV-seronegative. This chain's CDR3 is CASSYSSLSEGTQYF. CDR3 nucleotide sequence: TGTGCCAGCAGTTACTCCTCTCTATCAGAGGGGACCCAGTACTTC.